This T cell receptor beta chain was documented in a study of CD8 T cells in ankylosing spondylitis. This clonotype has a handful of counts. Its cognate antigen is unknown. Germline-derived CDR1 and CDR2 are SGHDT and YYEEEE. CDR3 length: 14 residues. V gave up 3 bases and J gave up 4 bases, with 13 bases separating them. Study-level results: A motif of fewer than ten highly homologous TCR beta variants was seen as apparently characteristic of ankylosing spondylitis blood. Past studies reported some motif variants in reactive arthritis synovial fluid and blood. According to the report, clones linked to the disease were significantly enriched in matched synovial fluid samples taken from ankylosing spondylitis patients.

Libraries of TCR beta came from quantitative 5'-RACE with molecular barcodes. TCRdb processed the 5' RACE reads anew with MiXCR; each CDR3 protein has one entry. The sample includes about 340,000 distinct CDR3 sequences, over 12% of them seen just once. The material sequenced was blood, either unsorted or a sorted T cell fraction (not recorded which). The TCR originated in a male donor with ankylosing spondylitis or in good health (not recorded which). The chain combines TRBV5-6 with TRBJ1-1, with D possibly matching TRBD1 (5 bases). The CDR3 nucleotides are TGTGCCAGCAGCTCGGACCCGGGGGTCACTGAAGCTTTCTTT. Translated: CASSSDPGVTEAFF.